The 24 T cell receptor beta chains below were found in one sample sequenced in a study of cytomegalovirus exposure and HLA in healthy donors. The protocol was immunoSEQ multiplex PCR, while the TCRdb copy is restricted to in-frame clones and leaves out a portion. The table lists roughly 260,000 clones, more than 75% of them singletons. Sequencing was done on a sample of PBMCs. These receptors were obtained from a man aged 18 to 30 in good health and CMV-seronegative.

The rearrangement joins TRBV7-2 to TRBJ2-7; D is unresolved. The CDR3 has 15 amino acids. Between the trimmed V and J ends, which lost 2 bases and 4 bases, there was a span of 15 bases. The V gene's germline CDR1 is SGHTA and CDR2 FQGNSA. CDR3 amino acids: CASSLFAERVYEQYF. The CDR3 nucleotides are TGTGCCAGCAGCTTATTCGCGGAGCGAGTGTACGAGCAGTACTTC.

V usage is TRBV5-4 and J usage is TRBJ2-3; D uncertain. Per germline, CDR1 SGHNT and CDR2 YYREEE (reference sequence). The V gene lost 0 bases and the J gene lost 2 bases, with 7 bases spanning the gap. The length of the CDR3 is 14 residues. For the CDR3, the DNA is TGTGCCAGCAGCTTGGTTGCGGCCACAGATACGCAGTATTTT. Amino acids: CASSLVAATDTQYF.

V and J are TRBV12-5 and TRBJ1-2, with a weak D call TRBD1 (5 bases). The V end was cut by 2 bases, the J end by 7 bases, with 8 bases between. Germline CDR1 LGHNT, CDR2 FRNRAP. The CDR3 runs to 12 residues. The CDR3 nucleotides are TGTGCTAGTGGTTTGCTGGGGCTTGGCTACACCTTC. Its translation: CASGLLGLGYTF.

CDR3 sequence: CASSQETGVAEQFF. The CDR3 DNA sequence: TGTGCCAGCAGCCAAGAGACAGGTGTCGCTGAGCAGTTCTTC. The chain carries TRBV4-2 and TRBJ2-1, with D possibly being TRBD1 (6 bases). The CDR3 is 14 amino acids. Deletions cut 0 bases from V and 9 bases from J, with 12 bases between. The V gene's germline CDR1 is LGHNA and CDR2 YNFKEQ.

The rearrangement links TRBV28 to TRBJ1-6; 10 bases are a match to TRBD1. The germline CDR1 and CDR2 sequences are MDHEN and SYDVKM. V lost 5 bases, J lost 9 bases, and 13 bases stayed unmatched. The length of the CDR3 is 17 residues. The CDR3 bases are TGTGCCAGCAGTAGGGGACAGGGGTACTTAATTCGTTCACCCCTCCACTTT. It translates to CASSRGQGYLIRSPLHF.

The CDR3 DNA sequence: TGCGCCAGCAGCCACACGGGACAGGTGAAGGATGGCTACACCTTC. Amino acid sequence: CASSHTGQVKDGYTF. This chain uses TRBV4-3 with TRBJ1-2; 8 bases line up with TRBD1. From germline, CDR1 is LGHNA and CDR2 YSLEER. The CDR3 totals 15 residues. V shed 3 bases, J shed 6 bases, and the junction held 9 bases outside the gene matches.

This clone appeared once. V usage is TRBV28 and J usage is TRBJ1-5; 7 bases agree with TRBD1. The CDR3 contains 16 residues. Germline assignment: CDR1 MDHEN and CDR2 SYDVKM. With V trimmed by 0 bases and J by 3 bases, 5 bases remained unmatched. The CDR3 nucleotides read TGTGCCAGCAGTTTATGGGCAGGGGGGTACAATCAGCCCCAGCATTTT. Translating gives CASSLWAGGYNQPQHF.

The rearrangement links TRBV5-1 to TRBJ2-1, with no clear D. The CDR3 contains 16 residues. The V end lost 0 bases, the J end lost 0 bases, and 10 bases lay between the germline ends. Germline lookup yields CDR1 SGHRS and CDR2 YFSETQ. CDR3 amino acids: CASSLDFRPSYNEQFF. In DNA form, the CDR3 reads TGCGCCAGCAGCTTGGATTTCCGTCCCTCCTACAATGAGCAGTTCTTC.

The rearrangement uses TRBV4-3 and TRBJ2-7; 8 bases map to TRBD1. Germline trimming cut 0 bases from V and 1 base from J; bases unmatched to any gene: 5. The CDR3 extends over 16 amino acids. Germline V gene sequence: CDR1 LGHNA, CDR2 YSLEER. DNA for the CDR3: TGCGCCAGCAGCCAAGATCTTGGGACAGGATCCTACGAGCAGTACTTC. As protein: CASSQDLGTGSYEQYF.

The count of this clone is one. The chain couples TRBV7-6 to TRBJ2-7; 11 bases line up with TRBD2. Trimming removed 5 bases from V and 7 bases from J; junction bases left unmatched: 10. CDR1 and CDR2 from the germline V gene are SGHVS and FNYEAQ. The CDR3 totals 15 residues. Here the CDR3 reads CASSTTLAGVNEQYF. The CDR3 coding sequence is TGTGCCAGCAGCACGACACTAGCGGGAGTGAATGAGCAGTACTTC.

The gene calls are TRBV7-9 and TRBJ2-7; the D gene is possibly TRBD2 (6 bases). Trimming took off 5 bases at V and 4 bases at J, with 12 bases between the two ends. The CDR3 is made up of 13 amino acids. Germline V gives CDR1 SEHNR, CDR2 FQNEAQ (reference sequence). CDR3 residues: CASSPRDGYEQYF. For the CDR3, the DNA is TGTGCCAGCAGCCCGCGGGACGGGTACGAGCAGTACTTC.

This clone showed up just a few times. The V gene is TRBV18, the J gene TRBJ2-7; 7 bases align to TRBD1. Per the germline V gene, CDR1 is KGHSH and CDR2 is LQKENI. V shed 3 bases and J 7 bases; nucleotides not matched to a gene: 6. The CDR3 totals 13 residues. In DNA form, the CDR3 reads TGTGCCAGCTCACCCACAGGGGAAAGGGAGCAGTACTTC. This gives the protein CASSPTGEREQYF.

This sequence joins TRBV2 and TRBJ2-1, with 10 bases aligning to TRBD2. Trimming removed 3 bases from V and 8 bases from J; junction bases left unmatched: 10. The CDR3 totals 16 residues. Looked up from germline, CDR1 is SNHLY and CDR2 is FYNNEI. The CDR3 nucleotides are TGTGCCAGCAGTGACCCCCCCCTAGCGGGAGATCATGAGCAGTTCTTC. It translates to CASSDPPLAGDHEQFF.

This chain links TRBV7-9 with TRBJ2-7, with TRBD1 as a possible D gene (6 bases). This CDR3 is built from 16 residues. Between the trimmed V and J ends, which lost 5 bases and 2 bases, there was a span of 19 bases. Germline loops: CDR1 SEHNR, CDR2 FQNEAQ (reference sequence). CDR3 in DNA: TGTGCCAGCAGCGCGGCAGGACAGATTACGACCTACGAGCAGTACTTC. The encoded protein is CASSAAGQITTYEQYF.

This sequence joins TRBV7-9 and TRBJ1-2; 10 nucleotides agree with TRBD1. CDR1 is SEHNR and CDR2 is FQNEAQ in the germline V gene (reference sequence). This CDR3 is built from 17 residues. The V segment lost 5 bases and the J segment 1 base; nucleotides outside the gene matches: 10. Here the CDR3 reads CASSPTRDRGFNYGYTF. In nucleotides, the CDR3 is TGTGCCAGCAGCCCCACGAGGGACAGGGGTTTTAACTATGGCTACACCTTC.

V gene TRBV13 combines with J gene TRBJ1-2; TRBD1 is a possible D gene (5 bases). The CDR3 sequence is 15 residues long. CDR1 and CDR2 from the germline V gene are PRHDT and FYEKMQ (reference sequence). V lost 4 bases, J lost 1 base, and 13 bases lay in between. In DNA, the CDR3 is TGTGCCAGCAGCTCTAGACAGATACTTAACTATGGCTACACCTTC. This sequence encodes CASSSRQILNYGYTF.

The chain carries TRBV27 and TRBJ1-1; 8 positions agree with TRBD1. Losses at the gene ends were 5 bases for V and 1 base for J; bases not matched to a gene: 3. The CDR3 totals 14 residues. The germline CDR1 and CDR2 sequences are MNHEY and SMNVEV (reference sequence). CDR3 amino acids: CASSPGTGNTEAFF. In DNA, the CDR3 is TGTGCCAGCAGTCCTGGGACAGGGAACACTGAAGCTTTCTTT.

V and J are TRBV12-5 and TRBJ2-2; weak D call: TRBD1 (6 bases). Trimming removed 5 bases at V and 1 base at J, with 14 bases between. This CDR3 contains 16 residues. From germline, CDR1 is LGHNT and CDR2 FRNRAP. Written as DNA, the CDR3 is TGTGCTAGTGGTGGGACCAGGGGTGGGAACACCGGGGAGCTGTTTTTT. Translated, it gives CASGGTRGGNTGELFF.

The J gene is TRBJ1-5, the V gene TRBV27; 7 bases agree with TRBD1. The CDR3 is made up of 15 amino acids. Trimming at V came to 5 bases and at J to 10 bases, leaving 14 bases not matched to a gene. Germline CDR1 reads MNHEY; CDR2 reads SMNVEV (reference sequence). As DNA, the CDR3 is TGTGCCAGCAGTCTCAACAGGGGCCGGGAGAATCCCCAGCATTTT. Its protein product is CASSLNRGRENPQHF.

This clone was detected once. The chain is built from TRBV11-2 and TRBJ2-7; D is unresolved. Germline V lookup: CDR1 SGHAT, CDR2 FQNNGV. Trimming shortened V by 1 base and J by 7 bases, and 8 bases separated the two germline ends. CDR3 length: 12 residues. As DNA, the CDR3 is TGTGCCAGCAGCTTAGGTTCGAGAGAGCAGTACTTC. Translating it yields CASSLGSREQYF.

The count of this clone is one. As DNA, the CDR3 is TGTGCCAGCAGCTTGGTGGGGCCGAACACCGGGGAGCTGTTTTTT. The encoded protein is CASSLVGPNTGELFF. This sequence joins TRBV5-4 and TRBJ2-2; a weak D match, TRBD1 (5 bases). CDR1 is SGHNT, CDR2 YYREEE, per germline (reference sequence). Trimming removed 0 bases at V and 0 bases at J, with 6 bases between. The CDR3 sequence is 15 residues long.

The chain employs TRBV18 and TRBJ1-6, with TRBD1 identical over 7 bases. Trimming at V came to 4 bases and at J to 9 bases, leaving 3 bases not matched to a gene. Germline values: CDR1 KGHSH, CDR2 LQKENI. The CDR3 length is 13 residues. This CDR3 is CASSRDSGSPLHF. CDR3 DNA sequence: TGTGCCAGCTCACGGGACAGTGGTTCACCCCTCCACTTT.

This chain links TRBV28 with TRBJ2-7, with 9 bases aligning to TRBD1. The CDR3 loop spans 15 amino acids. J gave up 4 bases and V 5 bases, and 9 bases lay outside the gene matches. Looked up from germline, CDR1 is MDHEN and CDR2 is SYDVKM. CDR3 in amino acids: CASSPSGDRAYEQYF. The CDR3 DNA follows: TGTGCCAGCAGTCCTTCGGGGGACAGGGCATACGAGCAGTACTTC.

Only a few counts were recorded for this clone. This chain connects TRBV7-2 to TRBJ1-2; perhaps TRBD1 as D (6 bases). The CDR3 is 15 amino acids. The ends were cut back, 5 bases at V and 4 bases at J, with 17 bases in the middle. The germline gives CDR1 SGHTA, CDR2 FQGNSA. The CDR3 DNA sequence: TGTGCCAGCAGCCGCGAGGGGTGGGGGCTCTATGGCTACACCTTC. Translated, it gives CASSREGWGLYGYTF.